The entry below describes one T cell receptor (beta chain). What it binds is unknown. The CDR3 is 14 residues long. The V gene's germline CDR1 is GTSNPN and CDR2 SVGIG (reference sequence). The V end was cut by 2 bases, the J end by 4 bases, with 14 bases between. This entry belongs to a study of shared clonotypes between healthy human individuals. Study-wide findings and caveats: The study sampled only blood, and tissue repertoires likely differ.

Libraries were prepared by immunoSEQ multiplex PCR; TCRdb keeps only in-frame clonotypes and omits some of them. The data show about half a million clones, with over 60% seen just once and around 13% held by the top ten. This TCR came from a woman in her 40s in good health. Some clones in this sample may be carry-over from other donors' samples. What was sequenced was PBMCs. The chain links TRBV30 to TRBJ1-2; tentatively, D is TRBD1 (5 bases). The CDR3 loop is CAWSNQVGAYGYTF. In DNA form, the CDR3 reads TGTGCCTGGAGTAATCAGGTTGGGGCCTATGGCTACACCTTC.